Below are 14 T cell receptor beta chains sequenced from a single sample in a study of identical twins. MiXCR, applied by TCRdb to the 5' RACE reads, yields one record per CDR3 protein. Of approximately 700,000 distinct CDR3 sequences listed, 15% to 20% are singletons. This sample also belongs to another study, concerning T cells expressing NK-cell markers.

The sample taken for sequencing was PBMCs. The receptors come from a woman aged 18-29 years in good health.

This clonotype was observed many times. V gene TRBV12-3 or TRBV12-4 combines with J gene TRBJ2-5; 7 bases are shared with TRBD1. The V segment lost 5 bases and the J segment 1 base; nucleotides outside the gene matches: 4. This CDR3 has 14 residues. The CDR3 DNA reads as TGTGCCAGCAGTATGACAGGGCTCCAAGAGACCCAGTACTTC. Translation: CASSMTGLQETQYF.

V usage is TRBV5-1 and J usage is TRBJ2-5; a possible D gene is TRBD2 (6 bases). Trimming took off 5 bases at V and 5 bases at J, with 19 bases between the two ends. The CDR3 extends over 15 amino acids. CDR1 and CDR2 (germline): SGHRS, YFSETQ. CDR3 coding DNA: TGCGCCAGCAGATATGGAGGGCCAGAAAGGGAGACCCAGTACTTC. Amino acid sequence: CASRYGGPERETQYF.

The chain carries TRBV12-3 or TRBV12-4 and TRBJ2-2; D not certain. This CDR3 is 15 amino acids long. Deletions cut 1 base from V and 8 bases from J, with 14 bases between. CDR3 DNA: TGTGCCAGCAGTTTAGACAGCTTCCTGGGAGGGGAGCTGTTTTTT. This encodes CASSLDSFLGGELFF.

The CDR3 coding sequence is TGTGCCAGCAGCAGGGGCGGAATTGGGATAAACAATGAGCAGTTCTTC. Translated: CASSRGGIGINNEQFF. J is TRBJ2-1 and V is TRBV11-3, with D maybe TRBD1 (5 bases). This CDR3 contains 16 residues. V was pared by 5 bases and J by 5 bases, with 19 bases between. CDR1 is SGHNT, CDR2 YENEEA, per germline.

The chain uses TRBV6-6 and TRBJ1-2, with D uncertain. CDR1 MNHNY and CDR2 SVGAGI come from the germline V gene (reference sequence). The germline V and J ends were trimmed by 5 bases and 5 bases, with 12 bases remaining between them. The CDR3 is 13 amino acids. CDR3 residues: CASSVLEGYGYTF. DNA of the CDR3: TGTGCCAGCAGTGTTTTGGAAGGGTATGGCTACACCTTC.

The rearrangement uses TRBV10-3 and TRBJ1-2, with D maybe TRBD1 (5 bases). Trimming removed 4 bases at V and 8 bases at J, with 11 bases between. The CDR3 runs 12 residues. The germline V gene has CDR1 ENHRY and CDR2 SYGVKD. This CDR3 reads CAISGTQGGYTF. For the CDR3, the DNA is TGTGCCATCAGTGGGACTCAGGGAGGCTACACCTTC.

This clonotype was detected a few times. CDR3 nucleotide sequence: TGTGCCAGCAGCTTAGGCCCAGTGACAGGGTACGACGAGCAGTACTTC. Translation gives CASSLGPVTGYDEQYF. V is TRBV7-8 and J is TRBJ2-7, with TRBD1 matching over 7 bases. This CDR3 is 16 amino acids long. From germline, CDR1 is SGHVS and CDR2 FQNEAQ. The junction had 11 bases not matched to a gene; V was cut back by 1 base and J by 5 bases. The full variable domain, completed using reference TRBV7-8 and TRBJ2-7, is GAGVSQSPRYKVAKRGQDVALRCDPISGHVSLFWYQQALGQGPEFLTYFQNEAQLDKSGLPSDRFFAERPEGSVSTLKIQRTQQEDSAVYLCASSLGPVTGYDEQYFGPGTRLTVT.

The table lists this clonotype with a few counts. The chain uses TRBV24-1 and TRBJ2-1; 9 nucleotides match TRBD2. From germline, CDR1 is KGHDR and CDR2 SFDVKD. This CDR3 is built from 15 residues. V was clipped by 5 bases and J by 1 base; unmatched bases: 2. CDR3 coding DNA: TGTGCCACCAGTGCGGGACTAGCATCCTACAATGAGCAGTTCTTC. The encoded protein is CATSAGLASYNEQFF.

This clonotype showed up just a few times. The chain couples TRBV5-5 to TRBJ2-2; D might be TRBD2 (5 bases). This CDR3 spans 15 amino acids. V lost 1 base and J lost 7, with 14 bases in between. The germline V gene encodes CDR1 SGHKS and CDR2 YYEKEE (reference sequence). As DNA, the CDR3 is TGTGCCAGCAGCTTGCGAGGGCCGGCGGGCGGGGAGCTGTTTTTT. Translated: CASSLRGPAGGELFF.

The gene calls are TRBV6-1 and TRBJ2-1, with a weak D call TRBD2 (5 bases). V shed 2 bases and J shed 8 bases, with 19 bases lying between them. The CDR3 totals 16 residues. Germline CDR1 MNHNS, CDR2 SASEGT. The CDR3 region is CASSEITGVPGDEQFF. The CDR3 DNA sequence: TGTGCCAGCAGTGAAATTACCGGGGTGCCCGGGGATGAGCAGTTCTTC.

This clonotype was detected a few times. The rearrangement links TRBV12-3 or TRBV12-4 to TRBJ1-1; 7 positions agree with TRBD1. This CDR3 region has 14 residues. The V and J ends lost 3 bases and 4 bases, in that order; junction bases with no gene match: 5. This CDR3 reads CASSFDRVGTEAFF. For the CDR3, the DNA is TGTGCCAGCAGTTTCGACAGGGTAGGCACTGAAGCTTTCTTT.

This clonotype was observed a handful of times. V usage is TRBV10-3 and J usage is TRBJ1-1, with no clear D. Looked up from germline, CDR1 is ENHRY and CDR2 is SYGVKD. The CDR3 length is 15 residues. Trimming pared 3 bases from V and 1 base from J, leaving 12 bases between. The CDR3 sequence: CAISEVSAGNTEAFF. CDR3 coding DNA: TGTGCCATCAGTGAAGTCTCGGCAGGGAACACTGAAGCTTTCTTT.

This clonotype came up many times. The V and J genes are TRBV2 and TRBJ2-3, with D tentatively TRBD1 (5 bases). The CDR3 has 12 amino acids. Germline CDR1 reads SNHLY; CDR2 reads FYNNEI. V lost 4 bases and J 7 bases, leaving 9 bases between the germline ends. DNA of the CDR3: TGTGCCAGCAGTGTACAGGAAAATACGCAGTATTTT. It translates to CASSVQENTQYF.

The V call is TRBV20-1, the J call TRBJ2-1, with 7 bases matching TRBD2. With V trimmed by 4 bases and J by 8 bases, 11 bases remained unmatched. The CDR3 spans 14 residues. Germline lookup yields CDR1 DFQATT and CDR2 SNEGSKA (reference sequence). The CDR3 sequence: CSATLGGSIHEQFF. The CDR3 DNA follows: TGCAGTGCTACCTTGGGCGGGAGTATCCATGAGCAGTTCTTC.